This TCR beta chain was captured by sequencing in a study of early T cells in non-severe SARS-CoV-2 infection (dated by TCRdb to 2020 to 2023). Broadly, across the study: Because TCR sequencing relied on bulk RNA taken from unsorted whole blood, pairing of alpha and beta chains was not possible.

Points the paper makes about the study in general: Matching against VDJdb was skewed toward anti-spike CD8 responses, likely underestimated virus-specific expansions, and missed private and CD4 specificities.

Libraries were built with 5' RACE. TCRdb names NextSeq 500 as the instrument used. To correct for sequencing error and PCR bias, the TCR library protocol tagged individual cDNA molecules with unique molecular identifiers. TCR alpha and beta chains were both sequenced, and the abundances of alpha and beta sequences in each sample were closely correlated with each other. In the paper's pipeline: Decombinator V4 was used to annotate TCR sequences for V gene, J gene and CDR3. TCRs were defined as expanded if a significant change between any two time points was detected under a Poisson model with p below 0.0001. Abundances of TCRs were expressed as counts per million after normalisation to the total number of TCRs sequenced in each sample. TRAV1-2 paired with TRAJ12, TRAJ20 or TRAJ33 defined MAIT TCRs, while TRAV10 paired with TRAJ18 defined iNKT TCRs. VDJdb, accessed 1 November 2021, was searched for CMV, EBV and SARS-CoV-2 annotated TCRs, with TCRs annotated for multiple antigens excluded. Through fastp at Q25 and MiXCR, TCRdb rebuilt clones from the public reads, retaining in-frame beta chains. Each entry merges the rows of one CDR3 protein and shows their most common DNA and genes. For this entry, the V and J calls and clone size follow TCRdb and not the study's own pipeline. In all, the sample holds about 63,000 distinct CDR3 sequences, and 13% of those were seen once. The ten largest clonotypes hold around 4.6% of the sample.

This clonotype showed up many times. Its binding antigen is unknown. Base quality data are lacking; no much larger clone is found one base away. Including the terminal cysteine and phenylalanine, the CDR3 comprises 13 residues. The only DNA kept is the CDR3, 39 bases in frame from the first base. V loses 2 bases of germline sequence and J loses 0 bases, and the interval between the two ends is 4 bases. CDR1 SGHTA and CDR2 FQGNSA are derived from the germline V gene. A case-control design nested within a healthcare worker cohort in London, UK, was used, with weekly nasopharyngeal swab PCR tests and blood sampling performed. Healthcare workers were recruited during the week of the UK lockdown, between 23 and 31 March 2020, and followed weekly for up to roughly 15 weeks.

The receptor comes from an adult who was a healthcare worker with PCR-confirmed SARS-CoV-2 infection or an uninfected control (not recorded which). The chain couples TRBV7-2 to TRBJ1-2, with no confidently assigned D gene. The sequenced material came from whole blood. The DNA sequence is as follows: TGTGCCAGCAGCTTATCCGCTAACTATGGCTACACCTTC. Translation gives CASSLSANYGYTF. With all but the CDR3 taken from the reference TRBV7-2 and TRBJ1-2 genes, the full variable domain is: GAGVSQSPSNKVTEKGKDVELRCDPISGHTALYWYRQSLGQGLEFLIYFQGNSAPDKSGLPSDRFSAERTGGSVSTLTIQRTQQEDSAVYLCASSLSANYGYTFGSGTRLTVV.